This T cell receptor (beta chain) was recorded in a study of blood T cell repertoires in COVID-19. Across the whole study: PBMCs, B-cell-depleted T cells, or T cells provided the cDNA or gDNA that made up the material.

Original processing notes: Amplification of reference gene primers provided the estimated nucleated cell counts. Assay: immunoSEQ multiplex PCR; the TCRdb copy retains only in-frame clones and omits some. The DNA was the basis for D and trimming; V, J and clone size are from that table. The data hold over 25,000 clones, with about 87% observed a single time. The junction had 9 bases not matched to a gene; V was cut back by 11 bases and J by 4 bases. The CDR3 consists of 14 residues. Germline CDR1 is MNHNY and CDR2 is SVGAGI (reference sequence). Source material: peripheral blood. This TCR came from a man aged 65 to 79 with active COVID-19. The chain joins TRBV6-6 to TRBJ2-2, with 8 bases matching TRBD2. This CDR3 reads CASRGGLGTGELFF. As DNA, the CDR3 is TGTGCCTCCCGGGGGGGTCTCGGCACCGGGGAGCTGTTTTTT.